One sample yielded the 29 T cell receptor beta chains listed below, sequenced in a study of T cell responses to AZD1222 COVID-19 vaccine. Some clones are missing from TCRdb's copy, which holds only in-frame ones; the method was immunoSEQ multiplex PCR. Among 110,000 or so clones, around 90% were seen once, and the ten largest hold over 10%. Sequenced material: peripheral blood, taken on day 0 of MenACWY control vaccination. The receptor source for this set is an adult in good health.

The chain uses TRBV5-1 and TRBJ2-2, with 9 bases lining up with TRBD1. Trimming at V came to 4 bases and at J to 3 bases, leaving 7 bases not matched to a gene. The CDR3 covers 16 residues. The germline gives CDR1 SGHRS, CDR2 YFSETQ. CDR3 sequence reads: CASSGKGQGYTGELFF. In nucleotides, the CDR3 is TGCGCCAGCAGCGGAAAGGGACAGGGTTACACCGGGGAGCTGTTTTTT.

This chain links TRBV3-1 (or the pseudogene TRBV3-2) with TRBJ2-7, with 8 bases fitting TRBD2. V shed 4 bases and J 2 bases; nucleotides not matched to a gene: 7. Per germline, CDR1 LGHDT and CDR2 YNNKEL (reference sequence). The CDR3 extends over 15 amino acids. This CDR3 is CASSPNPGGAYEQYF. The CDR3 coding sequence is TGTGCCAGCAGCCCAAACCCGGGGGGGGCCTACGAGCAGTACTTC.

The J gene is TRBJ1-1, the V gene TRBV9; weak D call: TRBD1 (5 bases). The V end was cut by 0 bases, the J end by 0 bases, with 18 bases between. The CDR3 is made up of 18 amino acids. Germline CDR1 is SGDLS and CDR2 is YYNGEE. CDR3 bases: TGTGCCAGCAGCGTAGACACGGGCGGAGGGGTCTTGAACACTGAAGCTTTCTTT. Its translation: CASSVDTGGGVLNTEAFF.

As regards this clone: A read error may account for a junction end that differs from germline. V gene TRBV30 combines with J gene TRBJ1-1; D perhaps matches TRBD1 (6 bases). CDR3 length equals 12 residues. The germline V gene has CDR1 GTSNPN and CDR2 SVGIG (reference sequence). CDR3 protein: CAWSGGAPEAFF. The CDR3 DNA sequence: TGTGCCTGGAGTGGGGGGGCCCCTGAGGCTTTCTTT.

The chain couples TRBV7-3 to TRBJ2-1; 8 nucleotides match TRBD2. The CDR3 is 15 residues long. After removal of 4 bases from V and 2 bases from J, the junction contained 4 bases not matched to a gene. Germline V gene sequence: CDR1 SGHTA, CDR2 FQGTGA. The CDR3 loop reads CASSYGGGPYNEQFF. The CDR3, as DNA: TGTGCCAGCAGCTACGGCGGGGGGCCCTACAATGAGCAGTTCTTC.

This clone has ten or more counts. J is TRBJ1-2 and V is TRBV29-1, with D hard to call. Germline V gene data show CDR1 as SQVTM and CDR2 as ANQGSEA. The CDR3 loop spans 12 amino acids. V was cut by 4 bases and J by 4 bases, with 10 bases left in between. The CDR3 region has the DNA TGCAGCGTTGTAAGCTGGGCCTATGGCTACACCTTC. Protein sequence: CSVVSWAYGYTF.

V and J are TRBV19 and TRBJ1-1, with 10 bases matching TRBD1. Germline CDR1 and CDR2: LNHDA and SQIVND (reference sequence). The CDR3 sequence is 14 residues long. Losses at the gene ends were 7 bases for V and 5 bases for J; bases not matched to a gene: 7. The CDR3 bases are TGTGCCAGTACGAAAGACAGGGGGCGGACTGAAGCTTTCTTT. It encodes CASTKDRGRTEAFF. The complete variable domain, with remaining parts taken from reference TRBV19 and TRBJ1-1, reads DGGITQSPKYLFRKEGQNVTLSCEQNLNHDAMYWYRQDPGQGLRLIYYSQIVNDFQKGDIAEGYSVSREKKESFPLTVTSAQKNPTAFYLCASTKDRGRTEAFFGQGTRLTVV.

The gene calls are TRBV4-2 and TRBJ2-3; 12 bases map to TRBD2. There are 17 residues in the CDR3. Germline CDR1 reads LGHNA; CDR2 reads YNFKEQ. J was trimmed by 8 bases and V by 1 base; bases with no gene match: 10. CDR3 sequence (DNA): TGTGCCAGCAGCCAAGGGGGATGGGCTAGCGGGAGGGTTACGCAGTATTTT. This sequence encodes CASSQGGWASGRVTQYF.

The J gene is TRBJ1-5, the V gene TRBV6-1; TRBD1 might be the D (5 bases). The V gene lost 3 bases and the J gene lost 4 bases, with 16 bases spanning the gap. Germline CDR1 is MNHNS and CDR2 is SASEGT. The CDR3 has 16 amino acids. The CDR3 spells CASSEWAPGPNQPQHF. CDR3 nucleotides: TGTGCCAGCAGTGAGTGGGCTCCGGGGCCAAATCAGCCCCAGCATTTT.

This clone has just a few counts. The chain links TRBV9 to TRBJ1-3; D is unresolved. The CDR3 covers 15 residues. Trimming removed 3 bases from V and 3 bases from J, with 13 bases in between. Looked up from germline, CDR1 is SGDLS and CDR2 is YYNGEE. In DNA form, the CDR3 reads TGTGCCAGCAGCGCCAGCACGGTTTTTGGAAACACCATATATTTT. Translation gives CASSASTVFGNTIYF.

This clone occurred once. The gene calls are TRBV7-9 and TRBJ2-1; 15 positions agree with TRBD2. This CDR3 region has 19 residues. Per the germline V gene, CDR1 is SEHNR and CDR2 is FQNEAQ (reference sequence). V was clipped by 5 bases and J by 2 bases; unmatched bases: 10. The CDR3 here is CASSTGLAGGRGAYNEQFF. In DNA form, the CDR3 reads TGTGCCAGCAGCACGGGACTAGCGGGAGGCCGAGGGGCCTACAATGAGCAGTTCTTC.

In this sample, this clone is medium-sized. V usage is TRBV27 and J usage is TRBJ1-6, with 8 bases fitting TRBD1. Trimming cost V 5 bases and J 0 bases; bases outside gene matches: 6. Germline CDR1 is MNHEY and CDR2 is SMNVEV (reference sequence). The length of the CDR3 is 17 residues. The CDR3 loop is CASSPRDRNSYNSPLHF. The CDR3 DNA is TGTGCCAGCAGTCCCCGGGACAGGAACTCCTATAATTCACCCCTCCACTTT.

The gene calls are TRBV28 and TRBJ1-2, with D perhaps matching TRBD1 (5 bases). This CDR3 has 15 residues. The V and J ends lost 4 bases and 5 bases respectively, with 17 bases between them. CDR1 and CDR2 (germline): MDHEN, SYDVKM. For the CDR3, the DNA is TGTGCCAGCAGTTCGACCCCGGGGGGTAGGTATGGCTACACCTTC. Encoded protein: CASSSTPGGRYGYTF.

The chain recombines TRBV5-5 with TRBJ1-4; TRBD1 agrees at 7 bases. Unmatched junction bases numbered 4, after V lost 0 bases and J lost 8 bases. This CDR3 region has 14 residues. Germline V gene lookup returns CDR1 SGHKS and CDR2 YYEKEE (reference sequence). This chain's CDR3 is CASSLGQGREKLFF. The CDR3 nucleotides read TGTGCCAGCAGCTTGGGACAGGGTCGGGAAAAACTGTTTTTT.

The J gene is TRBJ1-4, the V gene TRBV29-1; the D gene is possibly TRBD1 (5 bases). Germline lookup yields CDR1 SQVTM and CDR2 ANQGSEA. Trimming removed 5 bases at V and 8 bases at J, with 12 bases between. The CDR3 is 12 residues long. The CDR3: CSVTDSGEKLFF. The CDR3 DNA follows: TGCAGCGTTACAGACAGTGGGGAAAAACTGTTTTTT.

This rearrangement joins TRBV3-1 (or the pseudogene TRBV3-2) to TRBJ2-6; possible D gene TRBD2, 6 bases. Looked up from germline, CDR1 is LGHDT and CDR2 is YNNKEL (reference sequence). The CDR3 contains 18 residues. The V end lost 1 base, the J end lost 2 bases, and 15 bases lay between the germline ends. CDR3 amino acids: CASSQVGGLFTGANVLTF. Written as DNA, the CDR3 is TGTGCCAGCAGCCAAGTGGGGGGTCTATTCACTGGGGCCAACGTCCTGACTTTC.

V is TRBV18 and J is TRBJ1-1, with a possible D match to TRBD1 (5 bases). The CDR3 runs 13 residues. Trimming took 4 bases from V and 2 from J, leaving 8 bases between them. Germline V gene data show CDR1 as KGHSH and CDR2 as LQKENI. The CDR3 loop reads CASSQGTNTEAFF. The CDR3, as DNA: TGTGCCAGCTCACAAGGGACTAACACTGAAGCTTTCTTT. Full variable domain (missing parts from reference TRBV18 and TRBJ1-1): NAGVMQNPRHLVRRRGQEARLRCSPMKGHSHVYWYRQLPEEGLKFMVYLQKENIIDESGMPKERFSAEFPKEGPSILRIQQVVRGDSAAYFCASSQGTNTEAFFGQGTRLTVV.

The chain links TRBV4-3 to TRBJ1-4; 8 nucleotides match TRBD1. Germline V gene data show CDR1 as LGHNA and CDR2 as YSLEER. CDR3 length: 15 residues. V was clipped by 1 base and J by 7 bases; unmatched bases: 5. Written as DNA, the CDR3 is TGCGCCAGCAGCCAAGGTTCAGGGACAGGTGAAAAACTGTTTTTT. It codes for CASSQGSGTGEKLFF.

The genes are TRBV12-2 and TRBJ2-1; the table gives TRBD2 as D, unverified against the DNA. TRBV12-2 is termed a pseudogene. This CDR3 comprises 14 residues. CDR3 coding DNA: TGTGCAAGTCGCCCCTACCTGACTAGCAATGAGCAGTTCTTC. Translation: CASRPYLTSNEQFF.

This chain connects TRBV19 to TRBJ2-1, with TRBD2 matching over 9 bases. The V and J ends lost 1 base and 8 bases, in that order; junction bases with no gene match: 12. Germline V CDR1 and CDR2: LNHDA, SQIVND (reference sequence). The CDR3 is 17 residues long. CDR3 protein: CASSIAGGTSKSDEQFF. The DNA for the CDR3 is TGTGCCAGTAGTATAGCGGGCGGGACTAGCAAGTCGGATGAGCAGTTCTTC.

This clone was counted once. V gene TRBV15 combines with J gene TRBJ1-2, with 10 bases fitting TRBD1. CDR1 is LNHNV, CDR2 YYDKDF, per germline (reference sequence). V lost 3 bases and J lost 5; bases outside the gene matches: 0. The CDR3 consists of 13 residues. The CDR3 DNA follows: TGTGCCACCAGCAGGGACAGGGGGTATGGCTACACCTTC. This sequence encodes CATSRDRGYGYTF.

The chain employs TRBV5-1 and TRBJ1-2; unclear D gene. The V gene's germline CDR1 is SGHRS and CDR2 YFSETQ. There are 13 residues in the CDR3. V was trimmed by 6 bases and J by 7 bases, leaving 16 bases between them. CDR3 nucleotide sequence: TGCGCCAGCAACGAGGCGTCGGCGAGTGGCTACACCTTC. The encoded protein is CASNEASASGYTF.

This rearrangement joins TRBV28 to TRBJ2-7; TRBD1 is a possible D gene (5 bases). CDR1 is MDHEN and CDR2 is SYDVKM in the germline V gene. V was shortened by 6 bases and J by 2 bases, with 17 bases between the two germline ends. CDR3 length: 15 amino acids. The CDR3 here is CASSSTKGRTYEQYF. DNA for the CDR3: TGTGCCAGCAGCTCCACTAAGGGGCGAACCTACGAGCAGTACTTC.

In its sample, this clone was seen once. The CDR3 bases are TGTGCCAGCAGCTTCGCGCGGGGTACAGATACGCAGTATTTT. It yields the protein CASSFARGTDTQYF. The V and J genes are TRBV7-2 and TRBJ2-3; a weak D match, TRBD2 (6 bases). Germline CDR1 is SGHTA and CDR2 is FQGNSA. Trimming removed 3 bases at V and 3 bases at J, with 10 bases between. The CDR3 is 14 residues long.

This clone appeared a single time. The rearrangement links TRBV6-1 to TRBJ1-2; weak D call: TRBD1 (5 bases). The length of the CDR3 is 16 residues. Germline lookup yields CDR1 MNHNS and CDR2 SASEGT. V lost 0 bases and J lost 8, with 19 bases in between. As DNA, the CDR3 is TGTGCCAGCAGTGAAGCCGTCGGAAATAGGGGATCAGGCTACACCTTC. This gives the protein CASSEAVGNRGSGYTF.

The CDR3: CASSQGGTGAYEQYF. The CDR3 region has the DNA TGTGCCAGCAGTCAAGGGGGGACAGGGGCCTACGAGCAGTACTTC. The rearrangement links TRBV9 to TRBJ2-7; 10 bases are shared with TRBD1. V lost 5 bases and J lost 2; bases outside the gene matches: 7. Germline CDR1 SGDLS, CDR2 YYNGEE. The CDR3 sequence is 15 residues long. Together with reference TRBV9 and TRBJ2-7, the CDR3 gives the full variable domain: DSGVTQTPKHLITATGQRVTLRCSPRSGDLSVYWYQQSLDQGLQFLIQYYNGEERAKGNILERFSAQQFPDLHSELNLSSLELGDSALYFCASSQGGTGAYEQYFGPGTRLTVT.

The V call is TRBV7-2, the J call TRBJ1-1; D unresolved. Trimming took 0 bases from V and 3 from J, leaving 8 bases between them. In germline, CDR1 is SGHTA, CDR2 FQGNSA. The CDR3 has 14 residues. For the CDR3, the DNA is TGTGCCAGCAGCTTAGCTGGGGTCGACACTGAAGCTTTCTTT. Translated: CASSLAGVDTEAFF.

The chain joins TRBV6-6 to TRBJ1-1; D unresolved. This CDR3 has 14 amino acids. The V gene's germline CDR1 is MNHNY and CDR2 SVGAGI (reference sequence). Trimming took 5 bases from V and 4 from J, leaving 14 bases between them. This chain's CDR3 is CASSLMQDLTEAFF. The CDR3 DNA sequence: TGTGCCAGCAGTCTAATGCAGGACCTCACTGAAGCTTTCTTT.

The chain links TRBV6-5 to TRBJ2-7; no firm D call. With 0 bases removed from V and 5 bases from J, the gap between germline ends came to 11 bases. The germline gives CDR1 MNHEY, CDR2 SVGAGI. The CDR3 is 14 amino acids. The CDR3 spells CASSYSGSFDEQYF. For the CDR3, the DNA is TGTGCCAGCAGTTACTCAGGGTCCTTCGACGAGCAGTACTTC.